A single TCR beta chain is shown here with its context. The data are from a study of blood T cell repertoires in COVID-19. At the level of the study: The origin of the acute and convalescent COVID-19 samples was the United States, Italy and Spain. Nucleic acid was either cDNA or gDNA, and it came from T cells, B-cell-depleted T cells, or PBMCs.

Study processing details: How many nucleated cells were present was estimated from reference gene primer amplification. Only in-frame clones appear in the TCRdb table, and some are missing; sequencing was by immunoSEQ multiplex PCR. The V and J calls and clone size come from that table; D and trimming were worked out from the DNA. This sample yields nearly 300,000 clones, of which around 88% are seen a single time; over 6% belongs to the top ten. This CDR3 is 12 amino acids long. V was clipped by 5 bases and J by 9 bases, with 13 bases between them. The germline gives CDR1 MNHNY, CDR2 SVGAGI (reference sequence).

The chain is built from TRBV6-6 and TRBJ1-1; possibly TRBD1 for D (5 bases). This TCR was recovered from a woman in her 30s who had recovered from COVID-19. Sequenced: peripheral blood. The CDR3 sequence is CASSPQTAQAFF. The CDR3 region has the DNA TGTGCCAGCAGTCCCCAGACAGCCCAAGCTTTCTTT.